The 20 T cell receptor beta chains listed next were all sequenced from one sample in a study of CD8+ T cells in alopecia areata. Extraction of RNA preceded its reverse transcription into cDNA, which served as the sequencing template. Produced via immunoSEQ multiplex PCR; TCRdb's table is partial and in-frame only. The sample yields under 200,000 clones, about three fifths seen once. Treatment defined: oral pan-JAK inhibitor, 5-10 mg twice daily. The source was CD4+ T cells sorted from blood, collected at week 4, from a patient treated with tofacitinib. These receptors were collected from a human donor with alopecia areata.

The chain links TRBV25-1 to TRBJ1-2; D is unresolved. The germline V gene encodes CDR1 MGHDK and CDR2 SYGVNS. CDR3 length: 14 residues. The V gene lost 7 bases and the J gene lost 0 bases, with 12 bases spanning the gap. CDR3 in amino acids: CASKEGGPNYGYTF. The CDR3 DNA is TGTGCCAGCAAAGAAGGAGGGCCTAACTATGGCTACACCTTC.

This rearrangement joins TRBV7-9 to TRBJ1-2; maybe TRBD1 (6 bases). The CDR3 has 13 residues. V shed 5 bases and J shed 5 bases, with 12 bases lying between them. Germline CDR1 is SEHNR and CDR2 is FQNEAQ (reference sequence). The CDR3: CASSRRGGYGYTF. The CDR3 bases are TGTGCCAGCAGCCGAAGGGGGGGGTATGGCTACACCTTC.

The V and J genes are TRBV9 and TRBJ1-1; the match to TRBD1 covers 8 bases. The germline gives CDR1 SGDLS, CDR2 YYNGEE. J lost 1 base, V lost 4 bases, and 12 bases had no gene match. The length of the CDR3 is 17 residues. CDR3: CASSPRGQGIRNTEAFF. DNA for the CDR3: TGTGCCAGCAGCCCCAGAGGACAGGGCATCAGGAACACTGAAGCTTTCTTT.

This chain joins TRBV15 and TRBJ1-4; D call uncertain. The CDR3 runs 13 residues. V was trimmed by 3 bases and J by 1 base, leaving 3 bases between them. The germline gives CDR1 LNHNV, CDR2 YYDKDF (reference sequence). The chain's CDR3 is CATSRQTNEKLFF. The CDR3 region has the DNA TGTGCCACCAGCAGGCAAACTAATGAAAAACTGTTTTTT.

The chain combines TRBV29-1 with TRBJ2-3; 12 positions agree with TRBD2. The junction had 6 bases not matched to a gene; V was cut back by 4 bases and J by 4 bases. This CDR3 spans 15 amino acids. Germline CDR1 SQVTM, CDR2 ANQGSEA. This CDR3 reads CSVGQTSGGADTQYF. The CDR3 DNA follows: TGCAGCGTTGGCCAGACTAGCGGGGGCGCAGATACGCAGTATTTT.

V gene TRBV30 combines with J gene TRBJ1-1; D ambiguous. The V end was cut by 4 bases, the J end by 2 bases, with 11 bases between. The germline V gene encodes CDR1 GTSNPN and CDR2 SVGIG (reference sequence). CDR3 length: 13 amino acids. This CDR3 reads CAWTGTRNTEAFF. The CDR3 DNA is TGTGCCTGGACAGGAACACGTAACACTGAAGCTTTCTTT.

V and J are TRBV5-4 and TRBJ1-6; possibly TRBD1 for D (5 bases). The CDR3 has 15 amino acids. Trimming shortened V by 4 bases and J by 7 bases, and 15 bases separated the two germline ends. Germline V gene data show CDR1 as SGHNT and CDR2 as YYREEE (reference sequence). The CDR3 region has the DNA TGTGCCAGCAGCCTCGGCGGGGGTTGGAATTCACCCCTCCACTTT. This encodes CASSLGGGWNSPLHF.

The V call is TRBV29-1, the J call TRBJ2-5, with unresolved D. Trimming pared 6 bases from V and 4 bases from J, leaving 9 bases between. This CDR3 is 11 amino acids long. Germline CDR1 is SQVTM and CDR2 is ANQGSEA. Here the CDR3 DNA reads TGCAGCGTGGCTTGGGGAGAGACCCAGTACTTC. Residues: CSVAWGETQYF.

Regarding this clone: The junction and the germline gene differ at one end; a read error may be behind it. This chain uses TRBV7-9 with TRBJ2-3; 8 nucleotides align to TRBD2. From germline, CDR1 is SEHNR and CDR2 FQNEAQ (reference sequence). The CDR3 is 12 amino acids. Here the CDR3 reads CASSHGLAWLDF. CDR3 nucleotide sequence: TGTGCCAGCAGCCACGGACTAGCCTGGTTGGATTTT. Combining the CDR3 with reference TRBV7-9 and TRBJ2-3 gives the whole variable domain DTGVSQNPRHKITKRGQNVTFRCDPISEHNRLYWYRQTLGQGPEFLTYFQNEAQLEKSRLLSDRFSAERPKGSFSTLEIQRTEQGDSAMYLCASSHGLAWLDFGPGTRLTVL.

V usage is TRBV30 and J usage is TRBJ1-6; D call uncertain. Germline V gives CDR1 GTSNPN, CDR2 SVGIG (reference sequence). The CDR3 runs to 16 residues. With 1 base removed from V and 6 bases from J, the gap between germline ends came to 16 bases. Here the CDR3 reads CAWSEATVPGNSPLHF. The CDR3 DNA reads TGTGCCTGGAGTGAAGCTACGGTCCCCGGTAATTCACCCCTCCACTTT.

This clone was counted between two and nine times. The CDR3 loop reads CAWSAWGVAEQFF. DNA of the CDR3: TGTGCCTGGAGTGCCTGGGGAGTGGCTGAGCAGTTCTTC. The chain is built from TRBV30 and TRBJ2-1, with a weak D call TRBD2 (5 bases). The CDR3 totals 13 residues. V gave up 1 base and J gave up 9 bases, with 13 bases separating them. CDR1 and CDR2 from the germline V gene are GTSNPN and SVGIG (reference sequence).

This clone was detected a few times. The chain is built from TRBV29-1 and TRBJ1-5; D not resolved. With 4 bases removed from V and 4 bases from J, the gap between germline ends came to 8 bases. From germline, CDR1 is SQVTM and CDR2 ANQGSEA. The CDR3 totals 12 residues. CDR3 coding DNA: TGCAGCGTTGGGAGTTTAAATCAGCCCCAGCATTTT. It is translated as CSVGSLNQPQHF.

CDR3 DNA: TGTGCCTGGAGTGACGGACTCCTGAGATCTGAGCAGTTCTTC. Residues: CAWSDGLLRSEQFF. The chain combines TRBV30 with TRBJ2-1; perhaps TRBD2 as D (5 bases). This CDR3 has 14 amino acids. The germline V gene has CDR1 GTSNPN and CDR2 SVGIG (reference sequence). V dropped 1 base and J dropped 9 bases, with 16 bases sitting between them.

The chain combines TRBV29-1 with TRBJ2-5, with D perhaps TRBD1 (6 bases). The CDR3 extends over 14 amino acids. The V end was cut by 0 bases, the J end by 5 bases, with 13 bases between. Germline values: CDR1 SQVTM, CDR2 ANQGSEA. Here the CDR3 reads CSVEDPGGVETQYF. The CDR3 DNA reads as TGCAGCGTTGAAGATCCTGGGGGCGTGGAGACCCAGTACTTC. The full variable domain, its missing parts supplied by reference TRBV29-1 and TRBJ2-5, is SAVISQKPSRDICQRGTSLTIQCQVDSQVTMMFWYRQQPGQSLTLIATANQGSEATYESGFVIDKFPISRPNLTFSTLTVSNMSPEDSSIYLCSVEDPGGVETQYFGPGTRLLVL.

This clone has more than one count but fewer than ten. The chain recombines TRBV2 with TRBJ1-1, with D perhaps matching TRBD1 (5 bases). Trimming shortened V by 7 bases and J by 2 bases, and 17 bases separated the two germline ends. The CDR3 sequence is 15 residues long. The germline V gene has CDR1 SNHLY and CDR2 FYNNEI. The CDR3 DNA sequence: TGTGCCAGCAAGGGGCGGGTGGGGAGCAACACTGAAGCTTTCTTT. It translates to CASKGRVGSNTEAFF.

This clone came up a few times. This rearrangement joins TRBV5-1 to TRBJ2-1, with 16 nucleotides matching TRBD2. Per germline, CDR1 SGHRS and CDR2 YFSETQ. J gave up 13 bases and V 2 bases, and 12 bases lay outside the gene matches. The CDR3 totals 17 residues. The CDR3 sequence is CASSFASPGTSGGAQFF. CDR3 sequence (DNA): TGCGCCAGCAGCTTTGCTAGTCCCGGGACTAGCGGGGGGGCCCAGTTCTTC. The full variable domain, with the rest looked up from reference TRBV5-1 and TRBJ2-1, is KAGVTQTPRYLIKTRGQQVTLSCSPISGHRSVSWYQQTPGQGLQFLFEYFSETQRNKGNFPGRFSGRQFSNSRSEMNVSTLELGDSALYLCASSFASPGTSGGAQFFGPGTRLTVL.

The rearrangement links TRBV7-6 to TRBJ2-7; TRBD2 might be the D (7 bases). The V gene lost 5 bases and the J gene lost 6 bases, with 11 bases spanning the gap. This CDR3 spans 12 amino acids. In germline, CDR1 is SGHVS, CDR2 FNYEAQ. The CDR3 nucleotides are TGTGCCAGCAGCCTTGGGGGGGCCGAGCAGTACTTC. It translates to CASSLGGAEQYF.

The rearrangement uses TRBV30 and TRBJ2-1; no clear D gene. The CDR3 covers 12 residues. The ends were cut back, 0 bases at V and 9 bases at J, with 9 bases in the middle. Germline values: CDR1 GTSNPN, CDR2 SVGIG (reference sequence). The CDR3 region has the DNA TGTGCCTGGAGTGTGACGGGCGTTGAGCAGTTCTTC. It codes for CAWSVTGVEQFF. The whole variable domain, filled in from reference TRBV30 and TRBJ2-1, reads SQTIHQWPATLVQPVGSPLSLECTVEGTSNPNLYWYRQAAGRGLQLLFYSVGIGQISSEVPQNLSASRPQDRQFILSSKKLLLSDSGFYLCAWSVTGVEQFFGPGTRLTVL.

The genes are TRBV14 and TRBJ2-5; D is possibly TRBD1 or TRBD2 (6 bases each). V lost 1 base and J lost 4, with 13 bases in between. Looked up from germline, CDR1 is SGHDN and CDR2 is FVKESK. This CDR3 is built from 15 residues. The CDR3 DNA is TGTGCCAGCAGCCAAGTGGGGGCGGGATCAGAGACCCAGTACTTC. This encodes CASSQVGAGSETQYF.

CDR3 sequence reads: CSGSTGFGYTF. Written as DNA, the CDR3 is TGCAGCGGATCCACAGGGTTTGGCTACACCTTC. This chain connects TRBV29-1 to TRBJ1-2; TRBD1 is a possible D gene (6 bases). The germline V gene has CDR1 SQVTM and CDR2 ANQGSEA. The CDR3 consists of 11 residues. Trimming took 7 bases from V and 7 from J, leaving 13 bases between them.